A single sample gave rise to the 27 T cell receptor beta chains below, sequenced in a study of human CD8 memory T cell subsets. Libraries targeted TCR beta using 5' RACE with UMIs. TCRdb re-called the 5' RACE reads and catalogs CDR3 proteins one per entry, DNA excluded. Across about 12,000 distinct CDR3 sequences, the top ten clones capture 14% of the sample. Sequenced sample: CD8+ T cells from PBMCs. These receptors were obtained from a human donor in good health.

The CDR3 reads CSARPMTYEQYF. The V call is TRBV20-1, the J call TRBJ2-7. CDR3 length: 12 residues. Germline CDR1 reads DFQATT; CDR2 reads SNEGSKA (reference sequence).

The chain couples TRBV7-9 to TRBJ1-3. CDR3 length: 15 residues. Germline V gene sequence: CDR1 SEHNR, CDR2 FQNEAQ (reference sequence). Here the CDR3 reads CASSFAGSSGNTIYF.

The chain has TRBV13 and TRBJ2-5. CDR1 and CDR2 from the germline V gene are PRHDT and FYEKMQ (reference sequence). CDR3 length: 13 residues. The CDR3 region is CASRYRVQGTQYF.

This rearrangement joins TRBV7-6 to TRBJ1-1; checking the TCRdb D call of TRBD1 is not possible without DNA. CDR1 SGHVS and CDR2 FNYEAQ come from the germline V gene. The CDR3 is 13 residues long. CDR3 sequence reads: CASSLATGTEAFF.

The genes are TRBV2 and TRBJ2-7. This CDR3 has 15 residues. CDR1 is SNHLY and CDR2 is FYNNEI in the germline V gene. The CDR3 sequence is CASSGVLGNLYEQYF.

V is TRBV20-1 and J is TRBJ2-1. This CDR3 has 15 residues. Germline CDR1 and CDR2: DFQATT and SNEGSKA (reference sequence). CDR3 in amino acids: CSARRFGGTDNEQFF.

Its frequency marks this clonotype as medium-sized. This sequence joins TRBV29-1 and TRBJ1-3. CDR1 is SQVTM and CDR2 is ANQGSEA in the germline V gene. This CDR3 is built from 14 residues. The CDR3 here is CSVEHRGSGNTIYF.

The chain couples TRBV6-2 or TRBV6-3 to TRBJ2-1; as DNA is missing, the TRBD1 call by TCRdb cannot be tested. This CDR3 is 14 amino acids long. The germline V gene has CDR1 MNHEY and CDR2 SVGEGT. CDR3 region: CASSYGGGVSEQFF.

The chain has TRBV14 and TRBJ1-6; TCRdb selects TRBD1, and the lack of DNA leaves this call unchecked. The V gene's germline CDR1 is SGHDN and CDR2 FVKESK. CDR3 length equals 16 residues. The CDR3 loop is CASSQLWDTRNSPLHF. Filled out from reference TRBV14 and TRBJ1-6, the complete variable domain reads EAGVTQFPSHSVIEKGQTVTLRCDPISGHDNLYWYRRVMGKEIKFLLHFVKESKQDESGMPNNRFLAERTGGTYSTLKVQPAELEDSGVYFCASSQLWDTRNSPLHFGNGTRLTVT.

The chain carries TRBV24-1 and TRBJ1-5; the D call of TRBD1 rests on TCRdb alone, since no DNA is present to check it. The V gene's germline CDR1 is KGHDR and CDR2 SFDVKD. The CDR3 is 15 amino acids. The CDR3 here is CATSDFLGGLGPQHF.

This CDR3 reads CASSWGNNEQFF. The chain carries TRBV5-1 and TRBJ2-1. This CDR3 contains 12 residues. Germline V CDR1 and CDR2: SGHRS, YFSETQ.

Considering frequency, this clonotype is medium-sized. This chain joins TRBV29-1 and TRBJ1-1; the D call of TRBD1 rests on TCRdb alone, since no DNA is present to check it. The germline V gene has CDR1 SQVTM and CDR2 ANQGSEA. The CDR3 is 14 residues long. The CDR3 is CSVESGTGVGEAFF. Filled out from reference TRBV29-1 and TRBJ1-1, the complete variable domain reads SAVISQKPSRDICQRGTSLTIQCQVDSQVTMMFWYRQQPGQSLTLIATANQGSEATYESGFVIDKFPISRPNLTFSTLTVSNMSPEDSSIYLCSVESGTGVGEAFFGQGTRLTVV.

The chain carries TRBV29-1 and TRBJ2-7; the TRBD1 assignment by TCRdb is unverifiable without DNA. CDR3 length equals 16 residues. Germline V CDR1 and CDR2: SQVTM, ANQGSEA. The CDR3 region is CSVEGTFLDRGFEQYF.

The chain carries TRBV20-1 and TRBJ2-1; absent DNA, TCRdb's TRBD2 call cannot be checked. Germline assignment: CDR1 DFQATT and CDR2 SNEGSKA (reference sequence). CDR3 length: 17 residues. CDR3 amino acids: CSARDPLAGAVYNEQFF.

This sequence joins TRBV5-1 and TRBJ2-5. The CDR3 is 13 residues long. Germline V lookup: CDR1 SGHRS, CDR2 YFSETQ. The CDR3 here is CASSPIEIETQYF.

This rearrangement joins TRBV7-2 to TRBJ2-7; TCRdb's D call of TRBD1 is untestable without DNA. The CDR3 length is 14 residues. Germline V CDR1 and CDR2: SGHTA, FQGNSA. CDR3 residues: CASSEETVSYEQYF.

The chain couples TRBV29-1 to TRBJ2-5; without DNA, the TCRdb call of TRBD1 cannot be checked. CDR3 size: 16 residues. CDR1 and CDR2 from the germline V gene are SQVTM and ANQGSEA. CDR3 protein: CSVIPRQVASYETQYF.

V and J are TRBV7-9 and TRBJ2-5; TCRdb calls TRBD1, which cannot be checked without DNA. The CDR3 sequence is 13 residues long. The germline gives CDR1 SEHNR, CDR2 FQNEAQ (reference sequence). The CDR3 loop is CASSLGQQETQYF.

The CDR3 sequence: CASSLILSYEQYF. The rearrangement uses TRBV6-2 or TRBV6-3 and TRBJ2-7. The CDR3 totals 13 residues. Germline CDR1 and CDR2: MNHEY and SVGEGT.

V usage is TRBV10-3 and J usage is TRBJ2-1; TCRdb lists TRBD1, though no DNA is available to test this call. Per germline, CDR1 ENHRY and CDR2 SYGVKD. This CDR3 is built from 16 residues. CDR3 sequence: CAISESVTGGLNEQFF.

The rearrangement joins TRBV5-6 to TRBJ2-2; the D call of TRBD2 rests on TCRdb alone, since no DNA is present to check it. The CDR3 is 14 amino acids. Per the germline V gene, CDR1 is SGHDT and CDR2 is YYEEEE. CDR3: CATLAGQNTGELFF.

V and J are TRBV5-4 and TRBJ1-1; the D call of TRBD1 rests on TCRdb alone, since no DNA is present to check it. Germline assignment: CDR1 SGHNT and CDR2 YYREEE (reference sequence). The CDR3 is 13 amino acids. CDR3 region: CASSLGTAYEAFF. Looking up the rest from reference TRBV5-4 and TRBJ1-1 gives the full variable domain: ETGVTQSPTHLIKTRGQQVTLRCSSQSGHNTVSWYQQALGQGPQFIFQYYREEENGRGNFPPRFSGLQFPNYSSELNVNALELDDSALYLCASSLGTAYEAFFGQGTRLTVV.

The rearrangement joins TRBV5-6 to TRBJ2-7; absent DNA, TCRdb's TRBD1 call cannot be checked. Per the germline V gene, CDR1 is SGHDT and CDR2 is YYEEEE. CDR3 size: 14 residues. CDR3 sequence: CASSYGQSTYEQYF.

V gene TRBV27 combines with J gene TRBJ2-1. This CDR3 contains 16 residues. Germline CDR1 and CDR2: MNHEY and SMNVEV (reference sequence). The chain's CDR3 is CASSLVLGSGNNEQFF.

The genes are TRBV9 and TRBJ2-1; TCRdb selects TRBD2, and the lack of DNA leaves this call unchecked. Germline CDR1 is SGDLS and CDR2 is YYNGEE. The CDR3 length is 17 residues. The CDR3 loop is CASSVARGLAGQNEQFF.

The chain combines TRBV20-1 with TRBJ1-6; the D call of TRBD1 rests on TCRdb alone, since no DNA is present to check it. Germline values: CDR1 DFQATT, CDR2 SNEGSKA (reference sequence). This CDR3 is 16 amino acids long. CDR3 residues: CSARDHAPDNYSPLHF.

V gene TRBV6-2 or TRBV6-3 combines with J gene TRBJ1-2. This CDR3 comprises 13 residues. Per the germline V gene, CDR1 is MNHEY and CDR2 is SVGEGT. The CDR3 loop is CASSYTTAYGYTF.